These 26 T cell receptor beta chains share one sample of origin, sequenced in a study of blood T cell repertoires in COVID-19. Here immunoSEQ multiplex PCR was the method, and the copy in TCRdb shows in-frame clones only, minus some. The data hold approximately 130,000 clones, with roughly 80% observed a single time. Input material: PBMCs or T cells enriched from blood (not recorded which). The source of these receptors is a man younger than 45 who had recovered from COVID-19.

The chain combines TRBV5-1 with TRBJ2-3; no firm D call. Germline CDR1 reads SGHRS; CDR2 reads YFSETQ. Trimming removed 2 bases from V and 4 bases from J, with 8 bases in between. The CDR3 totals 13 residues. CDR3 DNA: TGCGCCAGCAGCTTTACAGCCCCAGATACGCAGTATTTT. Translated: CASSFTAPDTQYF.

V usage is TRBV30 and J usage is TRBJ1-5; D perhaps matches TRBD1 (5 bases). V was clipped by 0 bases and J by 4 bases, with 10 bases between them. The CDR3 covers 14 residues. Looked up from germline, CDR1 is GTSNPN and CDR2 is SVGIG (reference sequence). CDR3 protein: CAWSVRAGNQPQHF. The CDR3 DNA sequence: TGTGCCTGGAGTGTACGGGCAGGGAATCAGCCCCAGCATTTT.

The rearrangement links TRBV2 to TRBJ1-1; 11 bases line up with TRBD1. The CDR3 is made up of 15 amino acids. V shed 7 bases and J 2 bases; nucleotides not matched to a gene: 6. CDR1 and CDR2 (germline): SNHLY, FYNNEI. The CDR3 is CASKRTGGTNTEAFF. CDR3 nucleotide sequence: TGTGCCAGCAAAAGGACAGGGGGCACTAACACTGAAGCTTTCTTT.

CDR3 nucleotide sequence: TGTGCCAGCAGCCGGAGACAGATTAATGAAAAACTGTTTTTT. Translating it yields CASSRRQINEKLFF. This chain joins TRBV3-1 (or the pseudogene TRBV3-2) and TRBJ1-4; TRBD1 might be the D (5 bases). CDR1 LGHDT and CDR2 YNNKEL come from the germline V gene (reference sequence). The CDR3 length is 14 residues. V lost 4 bases and J lost 4, with 10 bases in between.

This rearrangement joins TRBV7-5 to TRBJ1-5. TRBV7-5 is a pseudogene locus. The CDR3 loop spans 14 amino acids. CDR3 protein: CVRSLARRAKPQHF. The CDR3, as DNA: TGTGTCAGAAGCTTAGCCAGGCGGGCTAAGCCCCAGCATTTT.

Written as DNA, the CDR3 is TGCAGCGTCGCCAGGGGATGGGGCACTGAAGCTTTCTTT. Translating it yields CSVARGWGTEAFF. The chain recombines TRBV29-1 with TRBJ1-1; perhaps TRBD1 as D (6 bases). V was trimmed by 6 bases and J by 4 bases, leaving 15 bases between them. Germline V gene data show CDR1 as SQVTM and CDR2 as ANQGSEA. This CDR3 has 13 amino acids.

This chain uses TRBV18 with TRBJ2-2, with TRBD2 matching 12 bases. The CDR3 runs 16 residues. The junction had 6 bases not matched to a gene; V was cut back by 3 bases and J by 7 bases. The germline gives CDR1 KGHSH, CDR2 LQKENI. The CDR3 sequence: CASSPSSGRAHGELFF. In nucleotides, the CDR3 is TGTGCCAGCTCACCGTCTAGCGGGAGGGCCCACGGGGAGCTGTTTTTT.

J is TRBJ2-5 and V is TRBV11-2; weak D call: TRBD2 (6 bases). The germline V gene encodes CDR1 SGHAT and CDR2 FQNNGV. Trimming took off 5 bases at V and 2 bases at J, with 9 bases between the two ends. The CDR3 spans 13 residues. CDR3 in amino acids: CASSLGLQETQYF. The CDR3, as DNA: TGTGCCAGCAGCCTGGGACTTCAAGAGACCCAGTACTTC.

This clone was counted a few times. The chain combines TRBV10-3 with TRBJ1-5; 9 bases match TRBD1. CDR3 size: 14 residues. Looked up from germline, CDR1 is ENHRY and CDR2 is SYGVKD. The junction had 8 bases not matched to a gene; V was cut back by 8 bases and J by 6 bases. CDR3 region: CAIGGTGRTQPQHF. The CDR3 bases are TGTGCCATCGGTGGGACAGGGAGAACTCAGCCCCAGCATTTT.

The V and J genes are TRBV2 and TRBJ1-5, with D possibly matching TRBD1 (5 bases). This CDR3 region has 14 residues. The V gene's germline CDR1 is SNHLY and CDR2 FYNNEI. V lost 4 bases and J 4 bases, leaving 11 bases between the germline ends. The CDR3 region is CASSGRGGNQPQHF. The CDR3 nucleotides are TGTGCCAGCAGTGGGAGGGGCGGAAATCAGCCCCAGCATTTT.

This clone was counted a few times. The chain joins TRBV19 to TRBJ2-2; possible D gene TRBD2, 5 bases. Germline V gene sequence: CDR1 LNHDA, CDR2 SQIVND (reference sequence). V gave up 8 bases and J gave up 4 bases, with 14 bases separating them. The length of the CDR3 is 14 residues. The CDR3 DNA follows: TGTGCCAGTCTCAGCCCCGGGGTCACCGGGGAGCTGTTTTTT. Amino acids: CASLSPGVTGELFF.

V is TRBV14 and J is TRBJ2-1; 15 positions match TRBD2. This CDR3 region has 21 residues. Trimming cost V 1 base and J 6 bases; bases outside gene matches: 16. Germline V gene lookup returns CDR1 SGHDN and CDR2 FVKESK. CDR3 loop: CASSQGLAGLAGGIWFNEQFF. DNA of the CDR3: TGTGCCAGCAGCCAAGGGTTGGCGGGACTAGCGGGAGGAATTTGGTTCAATGAGCAGTTCTTC.

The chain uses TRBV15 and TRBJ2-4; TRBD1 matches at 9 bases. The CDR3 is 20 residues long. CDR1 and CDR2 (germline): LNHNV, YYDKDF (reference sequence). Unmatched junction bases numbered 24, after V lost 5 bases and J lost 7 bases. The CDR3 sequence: CATSSAGLDRGLLRLNIQYF. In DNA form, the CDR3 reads TGTGCCACCAGCTCCGCGGGACTGGACAGGGGCCTTCTCCGCTTGAACATTCAGTACTTC.

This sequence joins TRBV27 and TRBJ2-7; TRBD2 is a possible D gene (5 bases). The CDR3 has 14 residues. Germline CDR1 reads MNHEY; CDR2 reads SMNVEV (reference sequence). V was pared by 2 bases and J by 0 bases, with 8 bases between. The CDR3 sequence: CASSLGGPSYEQYV. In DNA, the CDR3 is TGTGCCAGCAGTTTAGGCGGGCCCTCCTACGAGCAGTACGTC.

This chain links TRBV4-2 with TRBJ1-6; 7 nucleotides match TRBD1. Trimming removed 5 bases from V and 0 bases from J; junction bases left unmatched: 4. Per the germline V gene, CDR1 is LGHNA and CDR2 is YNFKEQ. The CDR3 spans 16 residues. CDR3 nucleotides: TGTGCCAGCAGCTTCCAGGGGGTCTCCTATAATTCACCCCTCCACTTT. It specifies CASSFQGVSYNSPLHF.

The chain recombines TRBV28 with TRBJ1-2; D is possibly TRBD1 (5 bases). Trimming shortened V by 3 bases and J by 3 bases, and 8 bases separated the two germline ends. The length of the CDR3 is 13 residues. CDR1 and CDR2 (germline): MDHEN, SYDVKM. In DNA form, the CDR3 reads TGTGCCAGCAGTTTGACAGAACACTATGGCTACACCTTC. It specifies CASSLTEHYGYTF.

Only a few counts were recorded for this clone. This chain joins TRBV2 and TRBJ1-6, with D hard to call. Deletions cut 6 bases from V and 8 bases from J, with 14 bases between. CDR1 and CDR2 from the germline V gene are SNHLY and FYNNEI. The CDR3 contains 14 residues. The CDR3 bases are TGTGCCAGCAGCGGAGGGAAAAGCCATTCACCCCTCCACTTT. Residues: CASSGGKSHSPLHF.

In DNA form, the CDR3 reads TGTGCCAGCAGCTTGCTTGGGACAGGGACTGAAAATGAGCAGTTCTTC. Its protein is CASSLLGTGTENEQFF. The genes are TRBV5-4 and TRBJ2-1; TRBD1 matches 9 bases. From germline, CDR1 is SGHNT and CDR2 YYREEE (reference sequence). The CDR3 length is 16 residues. The ends lost 1 base at V and 7 bases at J; junction bases unmatched: 9.

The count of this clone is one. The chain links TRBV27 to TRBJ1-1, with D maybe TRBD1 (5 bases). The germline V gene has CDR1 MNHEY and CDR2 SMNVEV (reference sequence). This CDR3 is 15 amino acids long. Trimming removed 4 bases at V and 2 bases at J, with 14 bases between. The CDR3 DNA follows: TGTGCCAGCAGTTCAATACAGGCTGGCAACACTGAAGCTTTCTTT. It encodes CASSSIQAGNTEAFF.

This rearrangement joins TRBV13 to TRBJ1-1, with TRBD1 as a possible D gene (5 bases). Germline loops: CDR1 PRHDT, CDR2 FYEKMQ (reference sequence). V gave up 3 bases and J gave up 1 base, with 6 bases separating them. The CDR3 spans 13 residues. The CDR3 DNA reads TGTGCCAGCAGCTTTCAGGGGAACACTGAAGCTTTCTTT. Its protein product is CASSFQGNTEAFF.

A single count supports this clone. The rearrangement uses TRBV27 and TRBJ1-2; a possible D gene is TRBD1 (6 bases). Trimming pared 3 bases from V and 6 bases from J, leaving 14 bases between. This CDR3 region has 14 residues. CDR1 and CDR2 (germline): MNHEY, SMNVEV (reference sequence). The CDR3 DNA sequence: TGTGCCAGCAGTTTGGCAGGGGAAAGGAATGGCTACACCTTC. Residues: CASSLAGERNGYTF.

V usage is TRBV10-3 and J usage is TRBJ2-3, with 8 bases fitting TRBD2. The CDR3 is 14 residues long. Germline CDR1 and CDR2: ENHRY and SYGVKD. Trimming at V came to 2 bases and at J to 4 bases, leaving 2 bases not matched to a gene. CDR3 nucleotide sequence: TGTGCCATCAGTGAGACTAGCGGCTCAGATACGCAGTATTTT. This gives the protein CAISETSGSDTQYF.

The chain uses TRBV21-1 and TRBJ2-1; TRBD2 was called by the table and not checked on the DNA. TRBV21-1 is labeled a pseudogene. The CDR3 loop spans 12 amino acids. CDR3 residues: CASPLADNEQFF. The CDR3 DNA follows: TGTGCCAGCCCACTAGCGGACAATGAGCAGTTCTTC.

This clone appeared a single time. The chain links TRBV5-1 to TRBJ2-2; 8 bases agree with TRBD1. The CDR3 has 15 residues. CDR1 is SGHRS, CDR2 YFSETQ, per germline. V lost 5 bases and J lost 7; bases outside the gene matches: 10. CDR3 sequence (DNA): TGCGCCAGCAGACCGGGACAGGAAGGAGGCGGGGAGCTGTTTTTT. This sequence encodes CASRPGQEGGGELFF.

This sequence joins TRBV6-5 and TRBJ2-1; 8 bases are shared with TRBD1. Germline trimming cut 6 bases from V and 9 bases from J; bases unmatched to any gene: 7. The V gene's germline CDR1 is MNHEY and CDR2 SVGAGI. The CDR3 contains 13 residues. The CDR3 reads CASRMDRVFEQFF. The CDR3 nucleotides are TGTGCCAGCAGGATGGACAGGGTTTTTGAGCAGTTCTTC.

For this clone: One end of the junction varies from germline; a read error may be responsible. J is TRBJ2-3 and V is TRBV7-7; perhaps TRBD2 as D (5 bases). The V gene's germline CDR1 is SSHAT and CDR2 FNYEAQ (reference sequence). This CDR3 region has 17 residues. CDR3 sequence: CASSPIPGVDGADTQYF. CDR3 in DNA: TGTGCTAGCAGTCCCATCCCTGGGGTGGACGGGGCAGATACGCAGTATTTT.